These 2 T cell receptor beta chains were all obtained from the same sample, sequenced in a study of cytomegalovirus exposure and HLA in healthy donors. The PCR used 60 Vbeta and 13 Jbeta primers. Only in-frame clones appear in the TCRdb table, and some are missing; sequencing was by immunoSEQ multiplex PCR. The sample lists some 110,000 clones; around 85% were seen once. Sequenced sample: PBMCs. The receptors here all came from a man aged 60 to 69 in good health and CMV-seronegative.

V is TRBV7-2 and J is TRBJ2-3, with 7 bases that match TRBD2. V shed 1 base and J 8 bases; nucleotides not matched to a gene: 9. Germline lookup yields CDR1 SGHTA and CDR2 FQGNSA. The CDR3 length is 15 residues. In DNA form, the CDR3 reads TGTGCCAGCAGCTTAGATAGACAGCGGGGCGGTACGCAGTATTTT. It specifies CASSLDRQRGGTQYF.

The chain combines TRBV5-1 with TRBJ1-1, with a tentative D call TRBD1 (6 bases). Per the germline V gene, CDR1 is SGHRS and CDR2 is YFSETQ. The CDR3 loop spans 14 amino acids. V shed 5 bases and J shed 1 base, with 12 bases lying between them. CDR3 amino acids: CASRDGTTNTEAFF. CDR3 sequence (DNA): TGCGCCAGCAGGGACGGGACAACGAACACTGAAGCTTTCTTT.